Each of the 21 T cell receptor beta chains below was sequenced from the same sample in a study of T cells in narcolepsy. This table comes from immunoSEQ multiplex PCR, and its TCRdb copy is limited to in-frame clones, with some not included. The sample lists fewer than 35,000 clones; 75% to 90% were seen once. Material for sequencing was CD45RA- memory CD4+ T cells from PBMCs. The receptors come from a human donor with narcolepsy.

V and J are TRBV5-4 and TRBJ2-5; 10 bases match TRBD2. V lost 0 bases, J lost 6 bases, and 8 bases stayed unmatched. Germline V gene sequence: CDR1 SGHNT, CDR2 YYREEE (reference sequence). This CDR3 region has 16 residues. DNA of the CDR3: TGTGCCAGCAGCTTGGACAGCGGGGGGGCCGTACAGACCCAGTACTTC. Translated, it gives CASSLDSGGAVQTQYF.

The genes are TRBV18 and TRBJ2-3; TRBD1 matches at 7 bases. The CDR3 runs 13 residues. CDR1 and CDR2 (germline): KGHSH, LQKENI. The junction had 5 bases not matched to a gene; V was cut back by 5 bases and J by 6 bases. The CDR3 DNA is TGTGCCAGCTCAACGACAGGGTCGGATACGCAGTATTTT. This codes for CASSTTGSDTQYF.

The chain employs TRBV5-8 and TRBJ2-6; D not resolved. Trimming removed 4 bases from V and 0 bases from J, with 8 bases in between. The CDR3 is 15 amino acids. Germline V CDR1 and CDR2: SGHTS, YDEGEE. CDR3 sequence: CASSPWDSGANVLTF. The CDR3 bases are TGTGCCAGCAGCCCCTGGGACTCTGGGGCCAACGTCCTGACTTTC.

The genes are TRBV25-1 and TRBJ1-1; unclear D gene. V lost 8 bases and J 4 bases, leaving 17 bases between the germline ends. CDR1 and CDR2 from the germline V gene are MGHDK and SYGVNS. CDR3 size: 14 residues. The CDR3 bases are TGTGCCAGCCGGATAGGTAGTTCGGGCACTGAAGCTTTCTTT. It encodes CASRIGSSGTEAFF.

To note about this clone: A read error may produce the germline difference seen at one junction end. The V gene is TRBV18, the J gene TRBJ1-4; TRBD1 is a possible D gene (5 bases). The CDR3 is 15 residues long. In germline, CDR1 is KGHSH, CDR2 LQKENI. The chain's CDR3 is CASSLSGRADEELFF. Written as DNA, the CDR3 is TGTGCCAGCTCACTATCGGGCAGGGCAGATGAAGAACTGTTTTTT.

The V gene is TRBV29-1, the J gene TRBJ1-1; D unresolved. The CDR3 sequence is 13 residues long. Looked up from germline, CDR1 is SQVTM and CDR2 is ANQGSEA. The germline V and J ends were trimmed by 1 base and 10 bases, with 16 bases remaining between them. This CDR3 is CSVEGRESYGAFF. The CDR3 coding sequence is TGCAGCGTTGAAGGACGGGAGAGTTATGGAGCTTTCTTT.

This rearrangement joins TRBV5-1 to TRBJ1-2, with 8 bases lining up with TRBD1. Germline trimming cut 1 base from V and 6 bases from J; bases unmatched to any gene: 5. The CDR3 length is 14 residues. Germline V gene data show CDR1 as SGHRS and CDR2 as YFSETQ. The CDR3 region has the DNA TGCGCCAGCAGCTTGACAGGGGGGGCTGATGGCTACACCTTC. It encodes CASSLTGGADGYTF. Combining the CDR3 with reference TRBV5-1 and TRBJ1-2 gives the whole variable domain KAGVTQTPRYLIKTRGQQVTLSCSPISGHRSVSWYQQTPGQGLQFLFEYFSETQRNKGNFPGRFSGRQFSNSRSEMNVSTLELGDSALYLCASSLTGGADGYTFGSGTRLTVV.

This chain connects TRBV11-2 to TRBJ2-1; possibly TRBD1 or TRBD2 for D (5 bases each). CDR3 length equals 14 residues. V was cut by 5 bases and J by 9 bases, with 17 bases left in between. Germline V gene data show CDR1 as SGHAT and CDR2 as FQNNGV. DNA for the CDR3: TGTGCCAGCAGCACCCCCCTGGGACCGGGTGAGCAGTTCTTC. Its translation is CASSTPLGPGEQFF. The full variable domain, in which reference TRBV11-2 and TRBJ2-1 provide the parts outside the CDR3, is EAGVAQSPRYKIIEKRQSVAFWCNPISGHATLYWYQQILGQGPKLLIQFQNNGVVDDSQLPKDRFSAERLKGVDSTLKIQPAKLEDSAVYLCASSTPLGPGEQFFGPGTRLTVL.

This chain links TRBV29-1 with TRBJ2-7; D possibly corresponds to TRBD1 (6 bases). This CDR3 is built from 12 residues. The V gene's germline CDR1 is SQVTM and CDR2 ANQGSEA. The V and J ends lost 4 bases and 2 bases respectively, with 9 bases between them. CDR3 region: CSVADSPYEQYF. The CDR3 coding sequence is TGCAGCGTTGCGGACAGCCCCTACGAGCAGTACTTC.

The table lists this clone with a count of one. V gene TRBV6-5 combines with J gene TRBJ1-6; TRBD1 is a possible D gene (5 bases). Trimming left V 6 bases short and J 7 bases short, with 13 bases between. CDR3 size: 14 residues. CDR1 is MNHEY and CDR2 is SVGAGI in the germline V gene. The CDR3 DNA reads TGTGCCAGCAGAACGGCTCAGGGAAATTCACCCCTCCACTTT. It is translated as CASRTAQGNSPLHF.

This chain links TRBV7-9 with TRBJ2-5, with TRBD1 matching over 8 bases. The last part of the DNA fits TRBJ2-7 better; the J call may be wrong. This CDR3 has 15 amino acids. Germline CDR1 and CDR2: SEHNR and FQNEAQ (reference sequence). This CDR3 is CASSPRTGYLYEQYF. DNA for the CDR3: TGTGCCAGCAGCCCCCGGACAGGGTACCTCTACGAGCAGTACTTC.

This chain connects TRBV15 to TRBJ1-5; possible D gene TRBD1, 6 bases. This CDR3 contains 15 residues. Trimming took off 1 base at V and 3 bases at J, with 10 bases between the two ends. CDR1 and CDR2 (germline): LNHNV, YYDKDF (reference sequence). This CDR3 is CATSRVGGANQPQHF. The CDR3 nucleotides are TGTGCCACCAGCAGAGTTGGGGGGGCCAATCAGCCCCAGCATTTT. The whole variable domain, filled in from reference TRBV15 and TRBJ1-5, reads DAMVIQNPRYQVTQFGKPVTLSCSQTLNHNVMYWYQQKSSQAPKLLFHYYDKDFNNEADTPDNFQSRRPNTSFCFLDIRSPGLGDTAMYLCATSRVGGANQPQHFGDGTRLSIL.

The chain has TRBV9 and TRBJ2-5; perhaps TRBD1 as D (6 bases). With the DNA end fitting TRBJ2-7 better, the J assignment may be wrong. This CDR3 spans 14 amino acids. The germline V gene encodes CDR1 SGDLS and CDR2 YYNGEE. CDR3 sequence reads: CASSVGYRAYEQYF. CDR3 bases: TGTGCCAGCAGCGTAGGGTACAGGGCCTACGAGCAGTACTTC.

This chain's CDR3 is CSVDKGGSKQYF. The CDR3 nucleotides are TGCAGCGTTGATAAGGGGGGTAGCAAGCAGTACTTC. This chain uses TRBV29-1 with TRBJ2-7; possibly TRBD1 or TRBD2 for D (6 bases each). The CDR3 consists of 12 residues. V gave up 3 bases and J gave up 8 bases, with 14 bases separating them. Germline loops: CDR1 SQVTM, CDR2 ANQGSEA.

V usage is TRBV5-1 and J usage is TRBJ2-3; D may be TRBD1 or TRBD2 (6 bases each). The CDR3 consists of 15 residues. The V end was cut by 3 bases, the J end by 1 base, with 12 bases between. CDR1 SGHRS and CDR2 YFSETQ come from the germline V gene. Here the CDR3 reads CASSSGARGTDTQYF. The CDR3 coding sequence is TGCGCCAGCAGCTCGGGGGCGCGGGGCACAGATACGCAGTATTTT.

There are a few counts of this clone. The chain employs TRBV7-2 and TRBJ2-7, with 7 nucleotides matching TRBD1. Germline values: CDR1 SGHTA, CDR2 FQGNSA. This CDR3 contains 15 residues. V shed 4 bases and J 4 bases; nucleotides not matched to a gene: 10. CDR3 sequence (DNA): TGTGCCAGCAGCTCCCGACAGGGTTCGGGGTACGAGCAGTACTTC. Translating it yields CASSSRQGSGYEQYF.

Details on this clone: At one end, the junction sequence differs from germline, possibly due to a read error. Other nucleotide sequences in the sample specify the same CDR3. The rearrangement uses TRBV5-4 and TRBJ1-2; maybe TRBD1 (5 bases). This CDR3 is 15 amino acids long. Looked up from germline, CDR1 is SGHNT and CDR2 is YYREEE (reference sequence). The CDR3 spells CASSSGGRANYGYTF. Here the CDR3 DNA reads TGCGCCAGCAGCTCCGGGGGACGGGCTAACTATGGCTACACCTTC.

This chain links TRBV27 with TRBJ2-3; D call uncertain. From germline, CDR1 is MNHEY and CDR2 SMNVEV (reference sequence). V lost 3 bases to trimming and J lost 3 bases, with 13 bases between them. The CDR3 has 15 amino acids. Here the CDR3 reads CASSFGRVGTDTQYF. Written as DNA, the CDR3 is TGTGCCAGCAGTTTCGGGCGTGTAGGAACAGATACGCAGTATTTT.

This clone was recorded only once. V is TRBV7-9 and J is TRBJ1-4; possible D gene TRBD1, 6 bases. Germline loops: CDR1 SEHNR, CDR2 FQNEAQ (reference sequence). This CDR3 has 13 amino acids. The ends were cut back, 1 base at V and 8 bases at J, with 8 bases in the middle. CDR3 sequence: CASSLGTGEKLFF. CDR3 bases: TGTGCCAGCAGCTTAGGAACAGGGGAAAAACTGTTTTTT. Drawing the rest from reference TRBV7-9 and TRBJ1-4, the complete variable domain is DTGVSQNPRHKITKRGQNVTFRCDPISEHNRLYWYRQTLGQGPEFLTYFQNEAQLEKSRLLSDRFSAERPKGSFSTLEIQRTEQGDSAMYLCASSLGTGEKLFFGSGTQLSVL.

The table lists this clone with a few counts. The junction does not match germline at one end; this may be a read error. The chain joins TRBV2 to TRBJ1-5, with D possibly TRBD1 on 6 matching bases. Germline V gives CDR1 SNHLY, CDR2 FYNNEI. The CDR3 has 14 residues. CDR3 sequence (DNA): TGTGCCAGCAGAGAAGGGACAAGCAATCAGCCCCAGCATTTT. It encodes CASREGTSNQPQHF. Full variable domain (missing parts from reference TRBV2 and TRBJ1-5): EPEVTQTPSHQVTQMGQEVILRCVPISNHLYFYWYRQILGQKVEFLVSFYNNEISEKSEIFDDQFSVERPDGSNFTLKIRSTKLEDSAMYFCASREGTSNQPQHFGDGTRLSIL.

The rearrangement links TRBV14 to TRBJ2-5; 11 nucleotides line up with TRBD2. Trimming cost V 5 bases and J 5 bases; bases outside gene matches: 7. The CDR3 sequence is 15 residues long. Germline CDR1 is SGHDN and CDR2 is FVKESK. The CDR3, as DNA: TGTGCCAGCAGCGCACTAGCGGGGGCCGGTGAGACCCAGTACTTC. Its translation is CASSALAGAGETQYF.